This TCR beta chain was captured in a study of OX40 agonist ivuxolimab in advanced cancers. For context, the study as a whole: The costimulatory receptor OX40 (CD134) was targeted by ivuxolimab, a fully human IgG2 agonistic monoclonal antibody. The point of sequencing TCRbeta in the periphery was to test whether ivuxolimab changed TCR sequence diversity and drove clonal T-cell expansion. Of the approximately 53 patients in dose escalation, around 19 had hepatocellular carcinoma, about 15 had melanoma, 9 had renal cell carcinoma and 9 had head and neck cancer. The dose-escalation cohort was about 87% male with a mean age of approximately 60 years, ranging from roughly 20 to 85. Intravenous ivuxolimab was administered to patients every 2 weeks at six dose levels: 0.01, 0.1, 0.3, 1.5, 3 and 10 mg/kg. The paper covers the monotherapy dose-escalation part of the phase I ivuxolimab trial, which included N ≈ 52 patients. Prior anti-PD-1, anti-PD-L1 or anti-CTLA-4 therapy was permitted, and checkpoint inhibitors had been received by 40% to 50% of dose-escalation patients. Partial responses occurred in three dose-escalation patients: two with cutaneous melanoma and one with hepatocellular carcinoma. Overall results and qualifications from the work: In partial responders in the 0.1-3.0 mg/kg groups, normalized peripheral clonal expansion was found to be among the lowest, especially among CD8+ T cells. Low levels of normalized T-cell clonal expansion were also seen in some patients who did not respond. At doses of 0.1 to 3.0 mg/kg, clonal expansion of both CD4+ and CD8+ blood T cells was observed from baseline to week 6. The antigen specificity of the peripheral T cells that underwent clonal expansion was not determined. On average, CD8+ T cells showed more expanded clones than CD4+ T cells after ivuxolimab.

The trial excluded patients who had a history of autoimmune disease or were on systemic immunosuppression. Peripheral blood for TCR sequencing was collected from all dose cohorts at baseline, on cycle 4 day 1, and on cycle 7 day 1. Samples came from an open-label, multicenter, first-in-human phase I dose-escalation trial of ivuxolimab. Adults with locally advanced or metastatic melanoma, renal cell carcinoma, hepatocellular carcinoma or head and neck squamous cell carcinoma were enrolled in the trial. Before TCR sequencing, CD4+ and CD8+ T cells were separately sorted from peripheral blood. Remarks on this clone: Its antigen specificity is not known. No much larger clonotype is one base removed from it; base qualities were not supplied.

The junction carries 10 bases between V and J, which are trimmed by 0 bases and 1 base respectively. Per the germline V gene, SGDLS is the CDR1 and YYNGEE is the CDR2. The CDR3 spans 15 residues, from the cysteine through the phenylalanine. Of the read, only the CDR3 DNA is kept; its 45 bases are in frame from base 1. To sequence the TCRbeta CDR3 region, genomic DNA was isolated from the sorted cells. The immunoSEQ Assay was used for sequencing of TCRbeta CDR3 regions. TCRdb retrieved this table from immuneACCESS and kept in-frame rearrangements only. Not all clones are present; in checked studies, unresolved V genes account for under half, and no reason is known for the remainder. The sample includes 55,000 to 80,000 clones, with roughly 87% observed a single time. The ten largest clonotypes hold about 12% of the sample.

The receptor's source is an adult with an advanced solid tumor such as melanoma, head and neck, liver or kidney cancer. The chain is made from TRBV9 and TRBJ1-1; the best D guess is TRBD1, with 5 bases matching. This material consisted of CD4+ or CD8+ T cells sorted from blood, taken in a trial of the OX40 agonist ivuxolimab. This receptor has the CDR3 CASSVVGQGNTEAFF. The sequence in DNA is TGTGCCAGCAGCGTAGTTGGGCAGGGGAACACTGAAGCTTTCTTT.